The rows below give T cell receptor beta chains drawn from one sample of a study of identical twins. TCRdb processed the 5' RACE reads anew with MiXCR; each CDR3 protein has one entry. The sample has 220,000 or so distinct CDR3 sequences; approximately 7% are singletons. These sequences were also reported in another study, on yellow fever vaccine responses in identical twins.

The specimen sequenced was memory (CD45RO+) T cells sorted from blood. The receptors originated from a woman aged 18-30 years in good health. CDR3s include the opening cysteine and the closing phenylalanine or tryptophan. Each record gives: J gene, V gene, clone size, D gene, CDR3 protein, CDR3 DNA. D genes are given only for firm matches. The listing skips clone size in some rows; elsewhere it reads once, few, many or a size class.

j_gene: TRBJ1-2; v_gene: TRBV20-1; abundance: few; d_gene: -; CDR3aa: CSVGRQGYGYTF; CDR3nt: TGCAGTGTCGGGCGGCAGGGCTATGGCTACACCTTC
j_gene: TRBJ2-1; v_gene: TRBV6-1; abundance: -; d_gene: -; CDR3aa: CASSENLSQQFF; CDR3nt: TGTGCCAGCAGTGAAAATTTGTCGCAGCAGTTCTTC
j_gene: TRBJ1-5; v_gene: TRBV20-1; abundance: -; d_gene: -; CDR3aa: CSARVGGQYSNQPQHF; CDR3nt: TGCAGTGCTAGAGTAGGAGGCCAGTATAGCAATCAGCCCCAGCATTTT
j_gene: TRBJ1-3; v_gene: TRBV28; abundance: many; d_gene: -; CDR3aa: CASSSSYSGNTIYF; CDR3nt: TGTGCCAGCAGTTCATCATACTCTGGAAACACCATATATTTT
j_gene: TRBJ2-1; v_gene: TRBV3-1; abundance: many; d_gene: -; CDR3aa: CASSQVANEQFF; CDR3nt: TGTGCCAGCAGCCAAGTAGCAAATGAGCAGTTCTTC
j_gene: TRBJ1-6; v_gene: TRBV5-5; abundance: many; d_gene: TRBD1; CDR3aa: CASSPATGGLNSPLHF; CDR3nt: TGTGCCAGCAGCCCCGCTACAGGGGGGTTAAATTCACCCCTCCACTTT
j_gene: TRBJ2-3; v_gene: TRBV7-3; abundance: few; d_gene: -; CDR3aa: CASSFQGSTDTQYF; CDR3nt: TGTGCCAGCAGCTTTCAGGGTAGCACAGATACGCAGTATTTT
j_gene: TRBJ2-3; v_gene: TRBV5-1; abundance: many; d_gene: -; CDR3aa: CASSLGGRTTDTQYF; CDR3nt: TGCGCCAGCAGCTTGGGTGGGAGGACCACAGATACGCAGTATTTT
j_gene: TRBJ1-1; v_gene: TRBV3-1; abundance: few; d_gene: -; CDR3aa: CASSHVSTANTEAFF; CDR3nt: TGTGCCAGCAGCCATGTCTCGACAGCGAACACTGAAGCTTTCTTT
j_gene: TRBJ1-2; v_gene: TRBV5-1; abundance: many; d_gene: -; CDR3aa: CASSLGQRIFNYGYTF; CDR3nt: TGCGCCAGCAGCTTGGGACAGAGGATTTTTAACTATGGCTACACCTTC
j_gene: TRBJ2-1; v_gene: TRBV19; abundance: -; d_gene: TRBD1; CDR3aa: CASSTGTVYNEQFF; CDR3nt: TGTGCCAGTAGTACCGGGACAGTCTACAATGAGCAGTTCTTC
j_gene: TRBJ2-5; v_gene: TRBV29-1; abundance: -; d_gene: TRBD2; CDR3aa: CSVPRTSQETQYF; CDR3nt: TGCAGCGTGCCAAGGACTAGCCAAGAGACCCAGTACTTC
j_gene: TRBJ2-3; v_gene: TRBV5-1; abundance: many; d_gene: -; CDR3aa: CASFRDPTSDTQYF; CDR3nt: TGCGCCAGTTTTAGGGACCCTACTTCAGATACGCAGTATTTT
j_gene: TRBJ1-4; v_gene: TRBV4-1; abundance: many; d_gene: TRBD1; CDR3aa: CASSHRTGGGEKLFF; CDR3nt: TGCGCCAGCAGCCATCGTACAGGGGGGGGTGAAAAACTGTTTTTT
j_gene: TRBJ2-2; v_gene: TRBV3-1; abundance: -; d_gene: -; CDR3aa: CASSQPLGNGELFF; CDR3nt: TGTGCCAGCAGCCAACCCCTGGGGAACGGGGAGCTGTTTTTT
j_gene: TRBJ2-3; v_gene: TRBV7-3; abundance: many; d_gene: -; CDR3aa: CASSPGWGSADTQYF; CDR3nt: TGTGCCAGCAGCCCCGGGTGGGGTAGTGCAGATACGCAGTATTTT
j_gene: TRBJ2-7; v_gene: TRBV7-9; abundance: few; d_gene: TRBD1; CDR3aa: CASSLMPQGAGEQYF; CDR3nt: TGTGCCAGCAGCTTAATGCCCCAGGGGGCGGGCGAGCAGTACTTC